These 6 T cell receptor beta chains share one sample of origin, sequenced in a study of OX40 agonist ivuxolimab in advanced cancers. Produced via immunoSEQ multiplex PCR; TCRdb's table is partial and in-frame only. The sample holds 80,000 to 95,000 clones, roughly 87% seen once. Material: CD4+ or CD8+ T cells sorted from blood, obtained in a trial of the OX40 agonist ivuxolimab. These receptors all stem from an adult with an advanced solid tumor such as melanoma, head and neck, liver or kidney cancer.

This clone was observed a single time. The chain uses TRBV6-1 and TRBJ1-2, with a weak D call TRBD1 (5 bases). V gave up 7 bases and J gave up 0 bases, with 15 bases separating them. Germline assignment: CDR1 MNHNS and CDR2 SASEGT. The CDR3 contains 15 residues. CDR3: CASITGTFANYGYTF. CDR3 sequence (DNA): TGTGCCAGCATCACCGGGACGTTCGCTAACTATGGCTACACCTTC.

V usage is TRBV29-1 and J usage is TRBJ1-4; D is perhaps TRBD1 (5 bases). The CDR3 is 13 amino acids. The germline V gene has CDR1 SQVTM and CDR2 ANQGSEA. V was clipped by 3 bases and J by 8 bases, with 13 bases between them. CDR3 sequence: CSVESGAQEKLFF. The CDR3 region has the DNA TGCAGCGTTGAGTCCGGGGCACAGGAAAAACTGTTTTTT.

The chain uses TRBV2 and TRBJ1-1, with D unclear. CDR1 SNHLY and CDR2 FYNNEI come from the germline V gene. There are 15 residues in the CDR3. V lost 2 bases and J lost 4, with 14 bases in between. CDR3 nucleotides: TGTGCCAGCAGTGAAAGTTTGGGGTCGGGCACTGAAGCTTTCTTT. Amino acids: CASSESLGSGTEAFF.

The rearrangement uses TRBV30 and TRBJ1-6; 8 nucleotides match TRBD1. The germline gives CDR1 GTSNPN, CDR2 SVGIG (reference sequence). The CDR3 has 13 residues. J gave up 7 bases and V 4 bases, and 3 bases lay outside the gene matches. CDR3 in amino acids: CAWTGQGNSPLHF. The CDR3 coding sequence is TGTGCCTGGACAGGACAGGGAAATTCACCCCTCCACTTT. The variable domain in full, with the rest retrieved from reference TRBV30 and TRBJ1-6, is SQTIHQWPATLVQPVGSPLSLECTVEGTSNPNLYWYRQAAGRGLQLLFYSVGIGQISSEVPQNLSASRPQDRQFILSSKKLLLSDSGFYLCAWTGQGNSPLHFGNGTRLTVT.

The gene calls are TRBV28 and TRBJ1-5; D not certain. Germline values: CDR1 MDHEN, CDR2 SYDVKM. Trimming left V 6 bases short and J 4 bases short, with 22 bases between. This CDR3 is 17 amino acids long. The CDR3 nucleotides are TGTGCCAGCAGCCCCTACCCCGTTGGACGGGGAAATCAGCCCCAGCATTTT. It translates to CASSPYPVGRGNQPQHF.

The genes are TRBV5-1 and TRBJ2-1; D remains ambiguous. The CDR3 totals 15 residues. The V end lost 1 base, the J end lost 1 base, and 9 bases lay between the germline ends. Germline values: CDR1 SGHRS, CDR2 YFSETQ. The CDR3 DNA follows: TGCGCCAGCAGCTTGACGGGCGTTTCCTACAATGAGCAGTTCTTC. It encodes CASSLTGVSYNEQFF.